This paragraph covers one T cell receptor beta chain sequence. The antigen remains unidentified. Germline CDR1 SGHTA, CDR2 FQGNSA. This CDR3 is 15 amino acids long. The V end was cut by 1 base, the J end by 7 bases, with 14 bases between. Here immunoSEQ multiplex PCR was the method, and the copy in TCRdb shows in-frame clones only, minus some. In the table there are under 80,000 clones, around 90% of which are singletons. This specimen belongs to a study of OX40 agonist ivuxolimab in advanced cancers. Study conclusions and caveats: Researchers report that CD8+ T cells had, on average, more expanded clones than CD4+.

On cycle 4 day 1 and cycle 7 day 1, as well as at baseline, blood was sampled. The clonotype originates from an adult with an advanced solid tumor such as melanoma, head and neck, liver or kidney cancer. Sequences were derived from CD4+ or CD8+ T cells sorted from blood, sampled in a trial of the OX40 agonist ivuxolimab. The chain combines TRBV7-2 with TRBJ2-1; D might be TRBD1 or TRBD2, each matching 5 bases. Written as DNA, the CDR3 is TGTGCCAGCAGCTTAGATACCGGGACGAGGAATGAGCAGTTCTTC. It is translated as CASSLDTGTRNEQFF.